This TCR beta chain was identified in a study of neoadjuvant anti-PD-1 for oral cavity cancer. TCRdb's copy holds only in-frame clones and misses some; the assay was immunoSEQ multiplex PCR. The sample has thousands of clones; approximately 47% are singletons. Study-level points and caveats: Larger post-treatment preexisting tumor clones tracked with greater tumor shrinkage.

V shed 0 bases and J shed 0 bases, with 9 bases lying between them. Per the germline V gene, CDR1 is SGHRS and CDR2 is YFSETQ. The CDR3 contains 15 residues. A remark on this clone: As yet, its antigen is unknown.

The gene calls are TRBV5-1 and TRBJ1-1; D is uncertain. The sequences come from tumor tissue, collected before nivolumab (anti-PD-1) treatment. The receptor's source is a person aged 35 to 85 with oral cavity squamous cell carcinoma. CDR3 DNA sequence: TGCGCCAGCAGCTTGGACGGTCCAATGAACACTGAAGCTTTCTTT. This translates into CASSLDGPMNTEAFF.